A selection of T cell receptor beta chains follows, all from one sample in a study of blood T cell repertoires in COVID-19. The assay was immunoSEQ multiplex PCR, and TCRdb's table has in-frame clones only and misses some. The sample lists over 85,000 clones; approximately 80% were seen once. The sequencing input was peripheral blood. The receptors originated from an older woman with acute or convalescent COVID-19. The CDR3 runs from the conserved cysteine through the conserved F or W. A D gene is named only where the DNA matches it firmly. Part of the rows lack a size; the others show once, few, many or a class for expanded clones.

j_gene: TRBJ2-1
abundance: .
v_gene: TRBV5-1
d_gene: TRBD1
CDR3aa: CASTTTGDSYNEQFF
CDR3nt: TGCGCCAGCACGACCACAGGGGACTCCTACAATGAGCAGTTCTTC

j_gene: TRBJ2-5
abundance: .
v_gene: TRBV30
d_gene: TRBD2
CDR3aa: CAWTAGAETQYF
CDR3nt: TGTGCCTGGACAGCGGGGGCGGAGACCCAGTACTTC

j_gene: TRBJ1-2
abundance: few
v_gene: TRBV7-9
d_gene: .
CDR3aa: CASSGNLNYGYTF
CDR3nt: TGTGCCAGCAGCGGCAACCTTAACTATGGCTACACCTTC

j_gene: TRBJ2-7
abundance: .
v_gene: TRBV7-2
d_gene: .
CDR3aa: CASSSYSYEQYF
CDR3nt: TGTGCCAGCAGCTCCTACTCCTACGAGCAGTACTTC

j_gene: TRBJ2-5
abundance: .
v_gene: TRBV2
d_gene: .
CDR3aa: CASSLTVRETQYF
CDR3nt: TGTGCCAGCAGCCTAACCGTGCGAGAGACCCAGTACTTC

j_gene: TRBJ1-3
abundance: .
v_gene: TRBV5-6
d_gene: TRBD1
CDR3aa: CASSRTGARVGNTIYF
CDR3nt: TGTGCCAGCAGCAGAACAGGGGCCAGAGTGGGAAACACCATATATTTT

j_gene: TRBJ2-5
abundance: .
v_gene: TRBV6-5
d_gene: .
CDR3aa: CASSSPRRGRETQYF
CDR3nt: TGTGCCAGCAGTTCCCCTCGGAGGGGGCGGGAGACCCAGTACTTC

j_gene: TRBJ1-2
abundance: .
v_gene: TRBV2
d_gene: .
CDR3aa: CASVQGSDYGYTF
CDR3nt: TGTGCCAGCGTGCAGGGCTCCGACTATGGCTACACCTTC

j_gene: TRBJ1-6
abundance: .
v_gene: TRBV5-1
d_gene: TRBD1
CDR3aa: CASGTGGANSPLHF
CDR3nt: TGCGCCAGCGGGACAGGGGGCGCAAATTCACCCCTCCACTTT

j_gene: TRBJ1-1
abundance: few
v_gene: TRBV7-9
d_gene: .
CDR3aa: CASSPVISSTEAFF
CDR3nt: TGTGCCAGCAGCCCTGTTATTTCGAGCACTGAAGCTTTCTTT

j_gene: TRBJ2-7
abundance: once
v_gene: TRBV2
d_gene: TRBD2
CDR3aa: CASSPQVTGGKQYF
CDR3nt: TGTGCCAGCAGCCCCCAGGTAACGGGGGGGAAGCAGTACTTC

j_gene: TRBJ1-2
abundance: .
v_gene: TRBV15
d_gene: .
CDR3aa: CATSRAGTGYGYTF
CDR3nt: TGTGCCACCAGCAGAGCGGGGACTGGCTATGGCTACACCTTC

j_gene: TRBJ2-4
abundance: .
v_gene: TRBV11-2
d_gene: TRBD2
CDR3aa: CASSSGTSGAIQYF
CDR3nt: TGTGCCAGCAGCTCAGGGACTAGCGGGGCCATTCAGTACTTC

j_gene: TRBJ1-2
abundance: .
v_gene: TRBV29-1
d_gene: .
CDR3aa: CSVRMQDGYTF
CDR3nt: TGCAGCGTCCGAATGCAGGATGGCTACACCTTC

j_gene: TRBJ2-7
abundance: .
v_gene: TRBV5-4
d_gene: .
CDR3aa: CASSLDSGTYEQYF
CDR3nt: TGTGCCAGCAGCTTGGATTCAGGGACCTACGAGCAGTACTTC

j_gene: TRBJ1-5
abundance: .
v_gene: TRBV6-5
d_gene: .
CDR3aa: CASSRTVSNQPQHF
CDR3nt: TGTGCCAGCAGTCGGACAGTAAGCAATCAGCCCCAGCATTTT

j_gene: TRBJ1-1
abundance: .
v_gene: TRBV14
d_gene: .
CDR3aa: CASSQGFGGGPEAFF
CDR3nt: TGTGCCAGCAGCCAAGGTTTCGGCGGTGGCCCTGAAGCTTTCTTT

j_gene: TRBJ1-1
abundance: once
v_gene: TRBV6-2/TRBV6-3
d_gene: .
CDR3aa: CASSSWGREAFF
CDR3nt: TGTGCCAGCAGTTCTTGGGGGCGTGAAGCTTTCTTT

j_gene: TRBJ2-1
abundance: .
v_gene: TRBV5-4
d_gene: TRBD2
CDR3aa: CASSLGSGGLDEQFF
CDR3nt: TGTGCCAGCAGCTTGGGTAGCGGGGGTCTAGATGAGCAGTTCTTC

j_gene: TRBJ1-1
abundance: .
v_gene: TRBV11-3
d_gene: TRBD1
CDR3aa: CASHRGAEAFF
CDR3nt: TGTGCCAGCCACAGGGGGGCTGAAGCTTTCTTT

j_gene: TRBJ2-7
abundance: .
v_gene: TRBV7-9
d_gene: TRBD2
CDR3aa: CASSLGSGGYEQYF
CDR3nt: TGTGCCAGCAGCTTAGGCAGCGGGGGGTACGAGCAGTACTTC

j_gene: TRBJ1-2
abundance: .
v_gene: TRBV10-3
d_gene: .
CDR3aa: CAISEAGPGYGYTF
CDR3nt: TGTGCCATCAGTGAGGCAGGGCCCGGCTATGGCTACACCTTC

j_gene: TRBJ2-1
abundance: few
v_gene: TRBV5-1
d_gene: .
CDR3aa: CASSPDSSYNEQFF
CDR3nt: TGCGCCAGCAGCCCCGATAGTTCCTACAATGAGCAGTTCTTC

j_gene: TRBJ2-7
abundance: .
v_gene: TRBV6-5
d_gene: .
CDR3aa: CASSYRLTAPTYEQYF
CDR3nt: TGTGCCAGCAGTTATCGTCTGACAGCCCCCACCTACGAGCAGTACTTC

j_gene: TRBJ1-2
abundance: .
v_gene: TRBV12-3/TRBV12-4
d_gene: TRBD1
CDR3aa: CASSWDRVYGYTF
CDR3nt: TGTGCCAGCAGTTGGGACAGGGTTTATGGCTACACCTTC

j_gene: TRBJ2-4
abundance: .
v_gene: TRBV24-1
d_gene: TRBD1
CDR3aa: CATSDPQGAGLNIQYF
CDR3nt: TGTGCCACCAGTGATCCTCAGGGGGCCGGGTTGAACATTCAGTACTTC

j_gene: TRBJ1-2
abundance: .
v_gene: TRBV4-3
d_gene: .
CDR3aa: CASSQDFGEHGYTF
CDR3nt: TGCGCCAGCAGCCAAGATTTCGGGGAGCATGGCTACACCTTC

j_gene: TRBJ1-2
abundance: .
v_gene: TRBV24-1
d_gene: .
CDR3aa: CATSDETGLEGYTF
CDR3nt: TGTGCCACCAGTGATGAGACAGGTTTGGAGGGCTACACCTTC

j_gene: TRBJ1-1
abundance: once
v_gene: TRBV12-5
d_gene: .
CDR3aa: CASGIRENTEAFF
CDR3nt: TGTGCTAGTGGTATCCGGGAAAACACTGAAGCTTTCTTT

j_gene: TRBJ1-5
abundance: .
v_gene: TRBV6-1
d_gene: .
CDR3aa: CASSEDLPQHF
CDR3nt: TGTGCCAGCAGTGAAGATCTGCCCCAGCATTTT

j_gene: TRBJ2-5
abundance: .
v_gene: TRBV5-1
d_gene: TRBD1
CDR3aa: CASSLAFQGAIETQYF
CDR3nt: TGCGCCAGCAGCTTGGCCTTCCAGGGGGCAATCGAGACCCAGTACTTC

j_gene: TRBJ1-2
abundance: .
v_gene: TRBV15
d_gene: TRBD1
CDR3aa: CATSRDPDRGNYGYTF
CDR3nt: TGTGCCACCAGCAGAGACCCGGACAGGGGCAACTATGGCTACACCTTC

j_gene: TRBJ2-7
abundance: .
v_gene: TRBV19
d_gene: TRBD2
CDR3aa: CASSPTSGGHPYEQYF
CDR3nt: TGTGCCAGTAGTCCGACTAGCGGGGGGCATCCCTACGAGCAGTACTTC

j_gene: TRBJ2-3
abundance: .
v_gene: TRBV5-4
d_gene: TRBD1
CDR3aa: CASSFETGVTDTQYF
CDR3nt: TGTGCCAGCAGCTTTGAGACAGGGGTTACAGATACGCAGTATTTT

j_gene: TRBJ1-2
abundance: .
v_gene: TRBV7-2
d_gene: .
CDR3aa: CASSLGRSGHGYTF
CDR3nt: TGTGCCAGCAGCTTAGGGCGCAGCGGGCATGGCTACACCTTC

j_gene: TRBJ2-5
abundance: .
v_gene: TRBV29-1
d_gene: .
CDR3aa: CSVEYRPGETQYF
CDR3nt: TGCAGCGTTGAGTATAGGCCGGGGGAGACCCAGTACTTC

j_gene: TRBJ1-1
abundance: .
v_gene: TRBV10-3
d_gene: .
CDR3aa: CAITRGVDSEAFF
CDR3nt: TGTGCCATCACGCGGGGGGTGGACAGTGAAGCTTTCTTT

j_gene: TRBJ1-6
abundance: .
v_gene: TRBV10-2
d_gene: .
CDR3aa: CASSADRYYYNSPLHF
CDR3nt: TGCGCCAGCAGTGCGGACAGATACTACTATAATTCACCCCTCCACTTT

j_gene: TRBJ2-5
abundance: .
v_gene: TRBV5-6
d_gene: .
CDR3aa: CASSLRAEETQYF
CDR3nt: TGTGCCAGCAGCTTGAGAGCGGAAGAGACCCAGTACTTC

j_gene: TRBJ2-1
abundance: .
v_gene: TRBV11-3
d_gene: .
CDR3aa: CASSRSGPAGNEQFF
CDR3nt: TGTGCCAGCAGCAGATCCGGGCCTGCGGGGAATGAGCAGTTCTTC

j_gene: TRBJ1-2
abundance: .
v_gene: TRBV10-3
d_gene: TRBD1
CDR3aa: CAITEDRASGYTF
CDR3nt: TGTGCCATCACAGAGGACAGGGCGAGTGGCTACACCTTC

j_gene: TRBJ2-6
abundance: .
v_gene: TRBV10-3
d_gene: .
CDR3aa: CAITAGSGANVLTF
CDR3nt: TGTGCCATCACGGCAGGCTCTGGGGCCAACGTCCTGACTTTC

j_gene: TRBJ1-2
abundance: .
v_gene: TRBV6-5
d_gene: TRBD1
CDR3aa: CASSSRDSSGYTF
CDR3nt: TGTGCCAGCAGTTCCCGGGACAGTAGTGGCTACACCTTC

j_gene: TRBJ1-5
abundance: .
v_gene: TRBV12-3/TRBV12-4
d_gene: .
CDR3aa: CASSLGGRPQHF
CDR3nt: TGTGCCAGCAGTTTGGGGGGGCGGCCCCAGCATTTT

j_gene: TRBJ1-5
abundance: .
v_gene: TRBV21-1
d_gene: .
CDR3aa: CASSPRTGFNQPQHF
CDR3nt: TGTGCCAGCAGCCCCCGGACAGGCTTTAATCAGCCCCAGCATTTT

j_gene: TRBJ2-3
abundance: .
v_gene: TRBV2
d_gene: TRBD1
CDR3aa: CASSTGGVGTDTQYF
CDR3nt: TGTGCCAGCAGTACAGGGGGCGTTGGGACAGATACGCAGTATTTT

j_gene: TRBJ2-7
abundance: .
v_gene: TRBV27
d_gene: .
CDR3aa: CASSVVGGSYEQYF
CDR3nt: TGTGCCAGCAGCGTCGTAGGAGGGAGCTACGAGCAGTACTTC

j_gene: TRBJ2-7
abundance: .
v_gene: TRBV30
d_gene: .
CDR3aa: CAAGQTYEQYF
CDR3nt: TGTGCCGCGGGACAGACCTACGAGCAGTACTTC

j_gene: TRBJ2-2
abundance: few
v_gene: TRBV4-1
d_gene: .
CDR3aa: CASSQDQNRDTGELFF
CDR3nt: TGCGCCAGCAGCCAAGATCAGAACAGGGACACCGGGGAGCTGTTTTTT

j_gene: TRBJ2-1
abundance: .
v_gene: TRBV9
d_gene: .
CDR3aa: CASSVAQGLTESLEQFF
CDR3nt: TGTGCCAGCAGCGTAGCTCAGGGGCTTACAGAGTCCCTTGAGCAGTTCTTC

j_gene: TRBJ2-1
abundance: .
v_gene: TRBV2
d_gene: TRBD2
CDR3aa: CASSGKRGGHNEQFF
CDR3nt: TGTGCCAGCAGTGGGAAGCGGGGGGGCCACAATGAGCAGTTCTTC

j_gene: TRBJ1-2
abundance: few
v_gene: TRBV4-3
d_gene: TRBD1
CDR3aa: CASSQLPDREAGYTF
CDR3nt: TGCGCCAGCAGCCAACTACCCGACAGGGAGGCTGGCTACACCTTC

j_gene: TRBJ2-7
abundance: .
v_gene: TRBV18
d_gene: TRBD1
CDR3aa: CASSTGTGNEQYF
CDR3nt: TGTGCCAGCTCAACCGGGACAGGGAACGAGCAGTACTTC

j_gene: TRBJ2-1
abundance: .
v_gene: TRBV28
d_gene: .
CDR3aa: CASSRDFLGEQFF
CDR3nt: TGTGCCAGCAGCAGGGACTTCCTGGGAGAGCAGTTCTTC

j_gene: TRBJ1-1
abundance: few
v_gene: TRBV5-1
d_gene: TRBD1
CDR3aa: CASSFQGASAEAFF
CDR3nt: TGCGCCAGCAGCTTCCAGGGGGCCTCCGCTGAAGCTTTCTTT

j_gene: TRBJ2-7
abundance: few
v_gene: TRBV6-5
d_gene: .
CDR3aa: CASSYPGQGGYEQYF
CDR3nt: TGTGCCAGCAGTTACCCTGGGCAGGGGGGCTACGAGCAGTACTTC

j_gene: TRBJ2-1
abundance: .
v_gene: TRBV19
d_gene: TRBD2
CDR3aa: CASSRSYGGTSGGANEQFF
CDR3nt: TGTGCCAGTAGTAGGTCTTACGGTGGGACTAGCGGGGGGGCCAATGAGCAGTTCTTC

j_gene: TRBJ2-2
abundance: once
v_gene: TRBV4-1
d_gene: .
CDR3aa: CASSQAWRAGELFF
CDR3nt: TGCGCCAGCAGCCAAGCCTGGCGGGCCGGGGAGCTGTTTTTT

j_gene: TRBJ2-5
abundance: .
v_gene: TRBV6-5
d_gene: .
CDR3aa: CASSYLGRGETQYF
CDR3nt: TGTGCCAGCAGTTACCTGGGGAGAGGGGAGACCCAGTACTTC

j_gene: TRBJ1-5
abundance: .
v_gene: TRBV7-2
d_gene: .
CDR3aa: CASSFVQGRQPQHF
CDR3nt: TGTGCCAGCAGCTTTGTACAGGGACGTCAGCCCCAGCATTTT